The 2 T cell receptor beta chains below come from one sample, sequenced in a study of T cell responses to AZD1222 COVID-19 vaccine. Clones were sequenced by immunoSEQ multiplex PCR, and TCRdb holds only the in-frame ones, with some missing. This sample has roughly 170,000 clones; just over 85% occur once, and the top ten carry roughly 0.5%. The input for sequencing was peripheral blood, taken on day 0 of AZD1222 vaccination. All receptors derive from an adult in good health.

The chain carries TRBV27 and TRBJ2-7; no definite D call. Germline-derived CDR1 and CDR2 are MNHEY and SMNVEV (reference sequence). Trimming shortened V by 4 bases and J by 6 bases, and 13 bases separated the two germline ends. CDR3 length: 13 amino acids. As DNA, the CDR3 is TGTGCCAGCAGTTGGACGGACCAAGCCGAGCAGTACTTC. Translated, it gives CASSWTDQAEQYF.

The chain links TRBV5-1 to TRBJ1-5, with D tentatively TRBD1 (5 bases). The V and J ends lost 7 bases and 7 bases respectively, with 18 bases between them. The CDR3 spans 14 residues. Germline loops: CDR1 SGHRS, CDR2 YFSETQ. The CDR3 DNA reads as TGCGCCAGCGCGGAAGGGGTTTCGGGACAGCCCCAGCATTTT. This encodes CASAEGVSGQPQHF.